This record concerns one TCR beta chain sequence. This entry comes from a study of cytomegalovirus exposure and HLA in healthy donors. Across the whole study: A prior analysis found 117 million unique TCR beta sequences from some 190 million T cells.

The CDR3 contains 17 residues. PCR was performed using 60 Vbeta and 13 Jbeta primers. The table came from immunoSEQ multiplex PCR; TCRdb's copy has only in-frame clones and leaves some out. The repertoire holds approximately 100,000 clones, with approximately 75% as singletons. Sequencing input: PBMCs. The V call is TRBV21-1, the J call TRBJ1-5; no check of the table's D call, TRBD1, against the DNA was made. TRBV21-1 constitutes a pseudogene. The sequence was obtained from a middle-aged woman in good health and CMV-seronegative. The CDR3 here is CASSKAKDNSNNQPQHF. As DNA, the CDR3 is TGTGCCAGCAGCAAAGCGAAGGACAATAGCAACAATCAGCCCCAGCATTTT.